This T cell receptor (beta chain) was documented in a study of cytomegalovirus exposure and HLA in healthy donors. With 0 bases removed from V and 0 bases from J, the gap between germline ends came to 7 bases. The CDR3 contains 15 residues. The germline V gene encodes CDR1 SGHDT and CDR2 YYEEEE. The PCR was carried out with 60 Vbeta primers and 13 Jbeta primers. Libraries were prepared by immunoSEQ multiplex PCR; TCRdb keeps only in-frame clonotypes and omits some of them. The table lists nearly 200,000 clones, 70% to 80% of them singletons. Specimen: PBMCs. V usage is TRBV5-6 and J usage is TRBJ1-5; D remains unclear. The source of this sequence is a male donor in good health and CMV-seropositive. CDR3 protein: CASSLAGYSNQPQHF. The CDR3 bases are TGTGCCAGCAGCTTGGCCGGGTATAGCAATCAGCCCCAGCATTTT.